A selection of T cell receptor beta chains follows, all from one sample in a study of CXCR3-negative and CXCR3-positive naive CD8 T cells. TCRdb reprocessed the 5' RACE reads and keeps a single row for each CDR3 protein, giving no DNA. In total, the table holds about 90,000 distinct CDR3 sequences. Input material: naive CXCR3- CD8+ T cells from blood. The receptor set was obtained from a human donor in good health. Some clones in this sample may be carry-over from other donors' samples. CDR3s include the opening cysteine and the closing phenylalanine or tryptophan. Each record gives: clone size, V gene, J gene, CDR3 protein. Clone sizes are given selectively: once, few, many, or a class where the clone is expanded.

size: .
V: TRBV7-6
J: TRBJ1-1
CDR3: CASSSQGGNTEAFF

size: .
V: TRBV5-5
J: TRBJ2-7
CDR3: CASSLVAGPLYEQYF

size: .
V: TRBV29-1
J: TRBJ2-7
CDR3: CSVEDNSYEQYF

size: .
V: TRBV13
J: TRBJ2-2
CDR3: CASSPDINTGELFF

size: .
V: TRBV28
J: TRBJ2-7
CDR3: CASSLGFGDRAHEQYF

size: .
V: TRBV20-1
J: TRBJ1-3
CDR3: CSASAGVSGNTIYF

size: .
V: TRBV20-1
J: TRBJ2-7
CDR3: CSASRDGLEQYF

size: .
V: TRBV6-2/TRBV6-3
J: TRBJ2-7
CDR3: CASTDSTLGEQYF

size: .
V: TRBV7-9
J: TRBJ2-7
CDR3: CASSLGMGQGPYEQYF

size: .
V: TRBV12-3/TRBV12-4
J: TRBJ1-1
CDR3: CASRQSWDSQNTEAFF

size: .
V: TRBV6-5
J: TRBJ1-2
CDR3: CASTPGGGGHYGYTF

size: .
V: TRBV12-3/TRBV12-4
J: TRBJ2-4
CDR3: CASSLSSGGASKNIQYF

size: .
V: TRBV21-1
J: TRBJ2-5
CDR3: CASSEGSVQETQYF

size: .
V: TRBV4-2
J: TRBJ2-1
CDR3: CASSQEDGGGYNEQFF

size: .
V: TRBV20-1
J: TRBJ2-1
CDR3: CSARDGRVAGLSYNEQFF

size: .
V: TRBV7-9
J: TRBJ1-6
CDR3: CASSRGQPDNSPLHF

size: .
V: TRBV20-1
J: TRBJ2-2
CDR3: CSARGTGLRELFF

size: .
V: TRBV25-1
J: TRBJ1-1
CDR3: CATGISLTTFF

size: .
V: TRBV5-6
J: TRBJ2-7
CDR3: CASSFRASLEQYF

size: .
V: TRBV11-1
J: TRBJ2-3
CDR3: CASSLADRGSDTQYF

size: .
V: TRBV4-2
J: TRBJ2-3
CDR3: CASSGTSGLRADTQYF

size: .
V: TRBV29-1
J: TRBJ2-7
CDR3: CSVGVWDSSYEQYF

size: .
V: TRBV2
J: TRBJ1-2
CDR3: CASSVGDGYTF

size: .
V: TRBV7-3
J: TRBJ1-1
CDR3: CASSLTGQGNTEAFF

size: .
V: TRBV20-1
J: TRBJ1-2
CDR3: CSARETGDYGYTF

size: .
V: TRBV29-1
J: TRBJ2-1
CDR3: CSVETPQQESSYNEQFF

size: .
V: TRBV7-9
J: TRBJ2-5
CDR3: CASSSFPETQYF

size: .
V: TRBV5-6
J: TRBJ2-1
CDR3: CASSSGSRGYYNEQFF

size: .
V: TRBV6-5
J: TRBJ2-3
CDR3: CASSYNGRLTDTQYF

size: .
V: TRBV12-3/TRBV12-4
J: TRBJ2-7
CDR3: CASSLIGDEQYF

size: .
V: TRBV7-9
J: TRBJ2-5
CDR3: CASSSADGPIMYQETQYF

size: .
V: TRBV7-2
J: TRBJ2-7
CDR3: CASSPSASHEQYF

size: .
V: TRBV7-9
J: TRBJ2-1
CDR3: CASSPASGRTVWEQFF

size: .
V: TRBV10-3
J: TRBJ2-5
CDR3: CAISGREGYEETQYF

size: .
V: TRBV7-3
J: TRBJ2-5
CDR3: CASSFTGVGETQYF

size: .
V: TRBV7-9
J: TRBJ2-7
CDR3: CASSLRVGEQYF

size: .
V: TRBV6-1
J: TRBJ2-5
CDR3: CASSELATADQETQYF

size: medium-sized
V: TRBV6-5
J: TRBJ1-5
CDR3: CASSYSSTSNQPQHF

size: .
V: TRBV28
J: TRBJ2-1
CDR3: CAGRTRNNEQFF

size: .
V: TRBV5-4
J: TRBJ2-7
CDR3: CASSALDRDYEQYF

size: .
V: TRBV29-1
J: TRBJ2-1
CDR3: CSVELSLDYNEQFF

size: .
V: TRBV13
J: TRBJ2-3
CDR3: CASSSGGWTLGTDTQHF

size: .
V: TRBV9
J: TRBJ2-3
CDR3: CASSVGDTQYF

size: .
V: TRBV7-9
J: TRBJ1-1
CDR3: CASSFQGKAFF

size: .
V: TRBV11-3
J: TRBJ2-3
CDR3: CASSTLAGGWADAQYF

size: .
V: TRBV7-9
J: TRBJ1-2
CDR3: CASSFLLGTGGNYGYTF

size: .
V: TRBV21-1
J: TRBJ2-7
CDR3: CASSKVTEIYEQYF

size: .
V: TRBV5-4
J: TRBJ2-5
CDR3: CASSQIFGGPLQETQYF

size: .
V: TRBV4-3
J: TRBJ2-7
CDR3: CASSQDYLAGSLPYYEQYF

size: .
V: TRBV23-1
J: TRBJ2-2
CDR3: CASSHYRDRVFRNTGELFF

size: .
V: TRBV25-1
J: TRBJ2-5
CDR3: CASSDPGAGQETQYF

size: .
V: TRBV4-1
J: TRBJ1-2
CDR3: CASSPDGGWDGYTF

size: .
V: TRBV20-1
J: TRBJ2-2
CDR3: CSARDLVSSTGELFF

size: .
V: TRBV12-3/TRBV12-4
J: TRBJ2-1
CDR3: CASSLSQGIYNEQFF

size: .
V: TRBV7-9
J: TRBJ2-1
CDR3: CASSLVFSAWEGRNEQFF

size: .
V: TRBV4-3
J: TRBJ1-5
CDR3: CASSQDRGTGGNQPQHF

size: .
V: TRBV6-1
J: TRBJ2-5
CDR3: CASSEIPGSQETQYF